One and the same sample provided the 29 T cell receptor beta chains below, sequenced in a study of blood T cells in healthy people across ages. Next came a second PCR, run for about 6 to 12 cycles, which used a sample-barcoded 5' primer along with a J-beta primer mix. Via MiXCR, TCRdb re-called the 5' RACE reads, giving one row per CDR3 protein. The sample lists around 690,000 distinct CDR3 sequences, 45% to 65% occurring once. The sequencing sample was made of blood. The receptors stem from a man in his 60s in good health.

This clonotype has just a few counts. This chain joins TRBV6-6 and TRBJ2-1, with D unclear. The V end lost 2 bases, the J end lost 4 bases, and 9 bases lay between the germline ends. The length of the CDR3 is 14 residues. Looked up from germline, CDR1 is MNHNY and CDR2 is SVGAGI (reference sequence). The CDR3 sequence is CASSYTGPYNEQFF. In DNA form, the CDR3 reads TGTGCCAGCAGTTACACCGGACCGTACAATGAGCAGTTCTTC.

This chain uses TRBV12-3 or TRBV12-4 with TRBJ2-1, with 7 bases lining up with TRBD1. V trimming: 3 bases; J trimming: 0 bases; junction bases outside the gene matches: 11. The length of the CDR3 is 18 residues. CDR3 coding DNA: TGTGCCAGCAGTTTGAGTGGACAGGCGATTAGCTCCTACAATGAGCAGTTCTTC. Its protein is CASSLSGQAISSYNEQFF.

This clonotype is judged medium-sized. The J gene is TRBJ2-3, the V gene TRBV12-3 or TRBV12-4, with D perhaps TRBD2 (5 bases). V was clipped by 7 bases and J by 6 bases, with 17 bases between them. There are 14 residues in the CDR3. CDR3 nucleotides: TGTGCCAGCAACCAGCAGATTGGCGGGGATACGCAGTATTTT. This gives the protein CASNQQIGGDTQYF.

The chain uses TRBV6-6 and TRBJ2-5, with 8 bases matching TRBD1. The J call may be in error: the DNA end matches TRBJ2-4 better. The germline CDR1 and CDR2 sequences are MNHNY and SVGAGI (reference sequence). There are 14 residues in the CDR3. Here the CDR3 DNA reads TGTGCCAGCAGCCTCCGGACAGGGCAAAACATTCAGTACTTC. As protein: CASSLRTGQNIQYF.

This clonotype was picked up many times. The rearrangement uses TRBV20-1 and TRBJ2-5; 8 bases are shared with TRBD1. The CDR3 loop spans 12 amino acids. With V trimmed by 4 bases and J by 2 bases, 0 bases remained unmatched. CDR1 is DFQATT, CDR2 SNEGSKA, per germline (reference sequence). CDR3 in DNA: TGCAGTGCTAACAGGGGGCAAGAGACCCAGTACTTC. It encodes CSANRGQETQYF.

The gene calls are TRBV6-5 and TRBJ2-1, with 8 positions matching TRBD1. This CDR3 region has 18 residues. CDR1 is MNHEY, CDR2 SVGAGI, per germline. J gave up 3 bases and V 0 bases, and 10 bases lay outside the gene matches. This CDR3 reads CASSYSTGAGFNYNEQFF. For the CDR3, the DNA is TGTGCCAGCAGTTACTCGACAGGGGCGGGGTTCAACTACAATGAGCAGTTCTTC.

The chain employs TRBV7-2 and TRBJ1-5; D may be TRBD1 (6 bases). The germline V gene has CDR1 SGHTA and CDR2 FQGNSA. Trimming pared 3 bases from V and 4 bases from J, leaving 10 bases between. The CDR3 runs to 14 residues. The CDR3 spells CASSFMDSNQPQHF. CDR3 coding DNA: TGTGCCAGCAGCTTCATGGACAGTAATCAGCCCCAGCATTTT.

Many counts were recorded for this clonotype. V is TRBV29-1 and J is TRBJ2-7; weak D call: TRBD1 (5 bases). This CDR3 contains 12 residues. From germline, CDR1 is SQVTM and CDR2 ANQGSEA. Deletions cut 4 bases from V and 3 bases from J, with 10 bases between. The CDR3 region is CSVARQGYEQYF. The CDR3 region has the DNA TGCAGCGTTGCTCGGCAGGGCTACGAGCAGTACTTC.

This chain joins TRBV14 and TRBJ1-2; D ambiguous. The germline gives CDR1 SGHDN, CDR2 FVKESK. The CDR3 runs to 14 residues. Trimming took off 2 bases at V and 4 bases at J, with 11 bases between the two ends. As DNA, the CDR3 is TGTGCCAGCAGCCAAACCGTAGTCCCCTATGGCTACACCTTC. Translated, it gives CASSQTVVPYGYTF.

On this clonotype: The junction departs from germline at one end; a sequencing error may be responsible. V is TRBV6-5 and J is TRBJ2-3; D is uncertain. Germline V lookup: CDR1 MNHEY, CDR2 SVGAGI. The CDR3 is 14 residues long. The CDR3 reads CASSYSFRTDTQYF. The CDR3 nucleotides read TGTGCCAGCAGTTACTCATTCCGCACAGATACGCAGTACTTT.

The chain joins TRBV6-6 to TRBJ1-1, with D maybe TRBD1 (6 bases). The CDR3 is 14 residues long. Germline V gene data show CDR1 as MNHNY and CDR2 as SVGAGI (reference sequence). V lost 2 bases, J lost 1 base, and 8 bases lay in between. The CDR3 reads CASSYHRANTEAFF. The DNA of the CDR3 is TGTGCCAGCAGTTACCACAGGGCGAACACTGAAGCTTTCTTT.

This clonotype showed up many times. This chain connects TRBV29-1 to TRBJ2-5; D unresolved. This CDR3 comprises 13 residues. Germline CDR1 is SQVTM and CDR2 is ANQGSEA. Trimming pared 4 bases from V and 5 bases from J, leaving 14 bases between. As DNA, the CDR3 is TGCAGCGTTGGAGTGAAGGAACTCGAGACCCAGTACTTC. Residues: CSVGVKELETQYF.

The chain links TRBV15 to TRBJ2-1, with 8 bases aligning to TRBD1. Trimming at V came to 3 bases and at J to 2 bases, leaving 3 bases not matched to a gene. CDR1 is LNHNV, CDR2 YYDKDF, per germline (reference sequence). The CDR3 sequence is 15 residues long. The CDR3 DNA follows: TGTGCCACCAGCAGGGGACAGGACACCTACAATGAGCAGTTCTTC. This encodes CATSRGQDTYNEQFF.

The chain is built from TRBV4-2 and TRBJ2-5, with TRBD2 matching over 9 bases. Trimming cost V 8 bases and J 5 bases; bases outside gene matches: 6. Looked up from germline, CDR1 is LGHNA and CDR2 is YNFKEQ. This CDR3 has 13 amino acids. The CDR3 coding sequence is TGTGCCAGCGGGAGGACTAGCGAGGAGACCCAGTACTTC. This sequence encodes CASGRTSEETQYF.

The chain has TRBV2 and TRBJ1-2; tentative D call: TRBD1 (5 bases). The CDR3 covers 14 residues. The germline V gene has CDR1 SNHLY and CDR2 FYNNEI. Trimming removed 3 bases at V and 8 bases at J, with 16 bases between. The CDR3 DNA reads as TGTGCCAGCAGTGAGGGGACTATCTTCTGCGGCTACACCTTC. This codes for CASSEGTIFCGYTF. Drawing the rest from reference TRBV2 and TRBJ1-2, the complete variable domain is EPEVTQTPSHQVTQMGQEVILRCVPISNHLYFYWYRQILGQKVEFLVSFYNNEISEKSEIFDDQFSVERPDGSNFTLKIRSTKLEDSAMYFCASSEGTIFCGYTFGSGTRLTVV.

The chain's CDR3 is CASYGGPYEQYF. CDR3 nucleotides: TGTGCCAGTTACGGGGGTCCTTACGAGCAGTACTTC. This chain connects TRBV6-5 to TRBJ2-7; TRBD2 is a possible D gene (6 bases). The CDR3 covers 12 residues. Trimming stripped 9 bases from V and 4 bases from J, with 13 bases between. Per the germline V gene, CDR1 is MNHEY and CDR2 is SVGAGI.

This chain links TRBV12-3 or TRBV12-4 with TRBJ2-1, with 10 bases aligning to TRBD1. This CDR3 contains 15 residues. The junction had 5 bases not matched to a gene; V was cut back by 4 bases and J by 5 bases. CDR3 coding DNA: TGTGCCAGCAGTTACCGGGACAGGGGCGACAATGAGCAGTTCTTC. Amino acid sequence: CASSYRDRGDNEQFF.

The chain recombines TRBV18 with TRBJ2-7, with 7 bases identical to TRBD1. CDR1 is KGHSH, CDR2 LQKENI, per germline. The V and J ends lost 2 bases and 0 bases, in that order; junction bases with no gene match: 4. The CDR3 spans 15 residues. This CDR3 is CASSPTGQSSYEQYF. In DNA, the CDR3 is TGTGCCAGCTCACCAACGGGACAGAGCTCCTACGAGCAGTACTTC.

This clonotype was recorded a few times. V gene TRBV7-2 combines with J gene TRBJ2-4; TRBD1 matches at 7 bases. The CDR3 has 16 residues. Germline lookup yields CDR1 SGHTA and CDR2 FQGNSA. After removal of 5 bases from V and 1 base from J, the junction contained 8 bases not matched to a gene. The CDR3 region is CASSRSNRGAKNIQYF. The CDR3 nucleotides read TGTGCCAGCAGCAGAAGCAACAGGGGTGCCAAAAACATTCAGTACTTC.

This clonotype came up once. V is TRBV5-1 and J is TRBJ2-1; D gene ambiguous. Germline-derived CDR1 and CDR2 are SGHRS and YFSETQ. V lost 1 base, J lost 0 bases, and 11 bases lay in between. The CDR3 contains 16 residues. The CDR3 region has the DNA TGCGCCAGCAGCTTGCCGAGGTTGAGCTCCTACAATGAGCAGTTCTTC. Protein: CASSLPRLSSYNEQFF.

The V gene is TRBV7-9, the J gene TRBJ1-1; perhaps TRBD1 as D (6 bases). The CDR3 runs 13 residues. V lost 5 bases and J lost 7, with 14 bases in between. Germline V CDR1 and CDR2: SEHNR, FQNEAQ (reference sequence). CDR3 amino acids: CASSPNREDEAFF. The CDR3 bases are TGTGCCAGCAGCCCAAACAGGGAGGATGAAGCTTTCTTT.

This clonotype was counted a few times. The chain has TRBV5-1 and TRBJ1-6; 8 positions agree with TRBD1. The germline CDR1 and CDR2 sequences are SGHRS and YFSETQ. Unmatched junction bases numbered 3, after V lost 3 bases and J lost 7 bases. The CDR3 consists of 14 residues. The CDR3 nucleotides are TGCGCCAGCAGCTCGGGACAGGAGAATTCACCCCTCCACTTT. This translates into CASSSGQENSPLHF. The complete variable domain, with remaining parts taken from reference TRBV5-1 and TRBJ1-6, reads KAGVTQTPRYLIKTRGQQVTLSCSPISGHRSVSWYQQTPGQGLQFLFEYFSETQRNKGNFPGRFSGRQFSNSRSEMNVSTLELGDSALYLCASSSGQENSPLHFGNGTRLTVT.

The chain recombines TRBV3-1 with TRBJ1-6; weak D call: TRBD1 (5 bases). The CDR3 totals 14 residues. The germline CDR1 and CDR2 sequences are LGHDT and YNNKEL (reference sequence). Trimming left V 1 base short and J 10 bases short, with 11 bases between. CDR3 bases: TGTGCCAGCAGCCAAGGGCAGGGTAGGTCACCCCTCCACTTT. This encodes CASSQGQGRSPLHF. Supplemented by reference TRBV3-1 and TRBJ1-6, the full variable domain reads DTAVSQTPKYLVTQMGNDKSIKCEQNLGHDTMYWYKQDSKKFLKIMFSYNNKELIINETVPNRFSPKSPDKAHLNLHINSLELGDSAVYFCASSQGQGRSPLHFGNGTRLTVT.

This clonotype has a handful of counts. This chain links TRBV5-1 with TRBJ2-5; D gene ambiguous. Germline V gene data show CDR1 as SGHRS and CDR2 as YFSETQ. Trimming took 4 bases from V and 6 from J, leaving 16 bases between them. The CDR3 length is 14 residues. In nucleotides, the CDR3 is TGCGCCAGCAGCCCAGGTAGTAGGGCGAAGACCCAGTACTTC. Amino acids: CASSPGSRAKTQYF.

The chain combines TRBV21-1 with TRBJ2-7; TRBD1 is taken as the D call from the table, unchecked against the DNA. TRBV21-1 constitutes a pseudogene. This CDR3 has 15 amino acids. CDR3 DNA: TGTGCCAGCAGCAAAGGCGGGACAGGGACCTACGAGCAGTACTTC. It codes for CASSKGGTGTYEQYF.

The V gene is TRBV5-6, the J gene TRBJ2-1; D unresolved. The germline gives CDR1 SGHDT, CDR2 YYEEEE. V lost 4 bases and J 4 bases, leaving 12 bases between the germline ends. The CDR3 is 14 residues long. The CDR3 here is CASSNAGRYNEQFF. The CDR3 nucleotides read TGTGCCAGCAGCAATGCCGGGCGATACAATGAGCAGTTCTTC.

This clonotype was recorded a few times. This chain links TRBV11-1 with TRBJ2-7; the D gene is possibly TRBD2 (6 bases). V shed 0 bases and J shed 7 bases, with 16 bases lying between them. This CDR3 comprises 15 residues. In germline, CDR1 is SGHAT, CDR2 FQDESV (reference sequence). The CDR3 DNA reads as TGTGCCAGCAGCTTAGCGGGGGGACTCTACAATGAGCAGTACTTC. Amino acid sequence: CASSLAGGLYNEQYF.

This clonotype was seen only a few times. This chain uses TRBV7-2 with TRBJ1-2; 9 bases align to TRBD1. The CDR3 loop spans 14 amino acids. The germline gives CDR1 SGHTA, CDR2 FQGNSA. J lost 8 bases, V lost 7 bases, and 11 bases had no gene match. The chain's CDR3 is CASTIAGTGHGYTF. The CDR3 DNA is TGTGCCAGCACAATCGCCGGGACAGGGCACGGCTACACCTTC. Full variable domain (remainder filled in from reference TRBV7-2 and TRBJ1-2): GAGVSQSPSNKVTEKGKDVELRCDPISGHTALYWYRQSLGQGLEFLIYFQGNSAPDKSGLPSDRFSAERTGGSVSTLTIQRTQQEDSAVYLCASTIAGTGHGYTFGSGTRLTVV.

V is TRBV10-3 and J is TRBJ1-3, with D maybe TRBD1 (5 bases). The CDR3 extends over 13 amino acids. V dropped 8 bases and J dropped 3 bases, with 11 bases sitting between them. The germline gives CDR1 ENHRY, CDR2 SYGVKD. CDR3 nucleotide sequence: TGTGCCATCCGGGGGGGAAGTGGAAACACCATATATTTT. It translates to CAIRGGSGNTIYF.